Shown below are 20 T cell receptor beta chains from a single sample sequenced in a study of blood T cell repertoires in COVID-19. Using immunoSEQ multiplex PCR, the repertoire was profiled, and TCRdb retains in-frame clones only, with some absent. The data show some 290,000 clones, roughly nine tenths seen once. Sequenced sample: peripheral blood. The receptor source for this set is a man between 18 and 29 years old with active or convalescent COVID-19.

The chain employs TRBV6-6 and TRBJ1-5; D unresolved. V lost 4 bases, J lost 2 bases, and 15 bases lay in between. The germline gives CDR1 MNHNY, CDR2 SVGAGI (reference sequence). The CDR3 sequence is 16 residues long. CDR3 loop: CASSLPTPGGNQPQHF. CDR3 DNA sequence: TGTGCCAGCAGTTTACCAACTCCAGGTGGCAATCAGCCCCAGCATTTT.

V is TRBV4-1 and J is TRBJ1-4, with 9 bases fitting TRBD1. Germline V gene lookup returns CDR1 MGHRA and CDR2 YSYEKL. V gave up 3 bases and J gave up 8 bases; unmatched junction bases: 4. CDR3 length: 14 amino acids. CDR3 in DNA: TGCGCCAGCAGCCATGGACAGGGGCGCGAAAAACTGTTTTTT. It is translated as CASSHGQGREKLFF.

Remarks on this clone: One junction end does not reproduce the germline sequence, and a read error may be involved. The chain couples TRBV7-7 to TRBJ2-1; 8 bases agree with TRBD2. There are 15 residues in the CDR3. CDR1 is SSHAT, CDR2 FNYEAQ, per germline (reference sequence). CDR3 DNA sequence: TGTGCTAGCAGCTTTCAAGCGGGAGCTCTGGATGAGCAGTTCTTC. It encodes CASSFQAGALDEQFF.

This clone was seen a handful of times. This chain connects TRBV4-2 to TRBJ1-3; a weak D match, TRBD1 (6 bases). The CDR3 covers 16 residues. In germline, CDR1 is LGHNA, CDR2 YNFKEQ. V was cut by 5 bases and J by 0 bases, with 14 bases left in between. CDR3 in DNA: TGTGCCAGCAGCTACAACTCAGGGGACTCTGGAAACACCATATATTTT. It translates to CASSYNSGDSGNTIYF.

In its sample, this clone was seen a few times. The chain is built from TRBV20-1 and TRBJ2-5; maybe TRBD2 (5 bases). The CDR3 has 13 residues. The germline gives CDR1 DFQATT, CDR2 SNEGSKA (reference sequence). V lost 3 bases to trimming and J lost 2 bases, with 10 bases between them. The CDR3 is CSASAGLQETQYF. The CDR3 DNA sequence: TGCAGTGCTAGTGCAGGACTTCAAGAGACCCAGTACTTC.

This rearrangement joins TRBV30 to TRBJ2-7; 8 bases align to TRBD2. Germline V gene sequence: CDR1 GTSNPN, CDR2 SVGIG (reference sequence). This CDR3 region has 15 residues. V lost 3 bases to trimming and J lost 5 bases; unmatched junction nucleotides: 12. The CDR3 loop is CAWRSQERGTDEQYF. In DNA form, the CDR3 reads TGTGCCTGGAGGTCCCAAGAGCGGGGGACGGACGAGCAGTACTTC.

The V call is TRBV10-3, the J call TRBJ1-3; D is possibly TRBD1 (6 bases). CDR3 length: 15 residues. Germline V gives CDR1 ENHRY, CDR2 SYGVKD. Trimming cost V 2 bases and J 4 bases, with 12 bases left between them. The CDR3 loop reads CAISEPDRRGNTIYF. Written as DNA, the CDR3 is TGTGCCATCAGTGAGCCCGACAGGAGAGGAAACACCATATATTTT.

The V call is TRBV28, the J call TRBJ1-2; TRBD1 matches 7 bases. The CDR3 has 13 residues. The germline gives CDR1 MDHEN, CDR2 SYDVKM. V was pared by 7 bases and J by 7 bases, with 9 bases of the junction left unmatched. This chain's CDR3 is CASKEGAGGGYTF. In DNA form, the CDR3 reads TGTGCCAGCAAAGAGGGGGCCGGTGGTGGCTACACCTTC.

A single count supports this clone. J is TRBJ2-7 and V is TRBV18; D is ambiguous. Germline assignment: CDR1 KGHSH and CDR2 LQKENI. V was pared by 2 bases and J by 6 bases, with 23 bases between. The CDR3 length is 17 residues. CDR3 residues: CASSPFSQTRVISEQYF. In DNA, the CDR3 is TGTGCCAGCTCACCATTCTCTCAAACCCGGGTAATATCCGAGCAGTACTTC.

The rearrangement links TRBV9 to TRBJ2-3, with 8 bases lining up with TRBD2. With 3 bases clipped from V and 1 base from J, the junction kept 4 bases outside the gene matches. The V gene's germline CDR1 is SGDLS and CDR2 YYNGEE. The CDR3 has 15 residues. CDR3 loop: CASSDHSGGTDTQYF. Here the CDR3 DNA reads TGTGCCAGCAGCGACCATAGCGGGGGCACAGATACGCAGTATTTT. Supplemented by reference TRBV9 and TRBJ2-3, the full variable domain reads DSGVTQTPKHLITATGQRVTLRCSPRSGDLSVYWYQQSLDQGLQFLIQYYNGEERAKGNILERFSAQQFPDLHSELNLSSLELGDSALYFCASSDHSGGTDTQYFGPGTRLTVL.

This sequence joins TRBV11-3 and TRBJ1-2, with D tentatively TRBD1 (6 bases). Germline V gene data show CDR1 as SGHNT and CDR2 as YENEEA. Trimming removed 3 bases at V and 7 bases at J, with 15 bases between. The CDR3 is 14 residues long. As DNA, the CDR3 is TGTGCCAGCAGCTTGAACAGGGCCGGTCGTGGCTACACCTTC. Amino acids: CASSLNRAGRGYTF.

CDR3 region: CASSLDRGTQPQHF. The CDR3 coding sequence is TGTGCCAGCAGCTTGGATAGGGGTACTCAGCCCCAGCATTTT. This chain connects TRBV5-5 to TRBJ1-5, with D possibly matching TRBD1 (5 bases). Between the trimmed V and J ends, which lost 0 bases and 6 bases, there was a span of 10 bases. CDR3 length equals 14 residues. The germline CDR1 and CDR2 sequences are SGHKS and YYEKEE (reference sequence). The variable domain in full, with the rest retrieved from reference TRBV5-5 and TRBJ1-5, is DAGVTQSPTHLIKTRGQQVTLRCSPISGHKSVSWYQQVLGQGPQFIFQYYEKEERGRGNFPDRFSARQFPNYSSELNVNALLLGDSALYLCASSLDRGTQPQHFGDGTRLSIL.

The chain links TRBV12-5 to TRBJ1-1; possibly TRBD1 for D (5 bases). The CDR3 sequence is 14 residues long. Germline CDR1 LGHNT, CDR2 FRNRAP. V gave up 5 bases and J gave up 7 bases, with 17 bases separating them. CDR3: CASGPRAGVSEAFF. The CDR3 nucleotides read TGTGCTAGTGGTCCCAGGGCGGGGGTGAGTGAAGCTTTCTTT. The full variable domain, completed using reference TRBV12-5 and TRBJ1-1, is DARVTQTPRHKVTEMGQEVTMRCQPILGHNTVFWYRQTMMQGLELLAYFRNRAPLDDSGMPKDRFSAEMPDATLATLKIQPSEPRDSAVYFCASGPRAGVSEAFFGQGTRLTVV.

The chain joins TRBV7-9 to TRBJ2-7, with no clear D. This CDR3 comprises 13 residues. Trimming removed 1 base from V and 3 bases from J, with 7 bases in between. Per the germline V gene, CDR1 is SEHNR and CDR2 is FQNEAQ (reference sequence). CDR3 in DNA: TGTGCCAGCAGCTTAGACATCAACTACGAGCAGTACTTC. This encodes CASSLDINYEQYF.

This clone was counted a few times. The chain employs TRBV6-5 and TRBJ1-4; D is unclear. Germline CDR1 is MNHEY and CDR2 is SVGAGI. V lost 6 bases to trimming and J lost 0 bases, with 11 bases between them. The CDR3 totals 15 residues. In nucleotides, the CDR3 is TGTGCCAGCAGATCTCCGGGGACAACTAATGAAAAACTGTTTTTT. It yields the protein CASRSPGTTNEKLFF.

The chain's CDR3 is CASDGGVSGNTIYF. CDR3 bases: TGTGCCAGCGACGGAGGGGTTTCTGGAAACACCATATATTTT. V gene TRBV2 combines with J gene TRBJ1-3, with D maybe TRBD1 (5 bases). Germline values: CDR1 SNHLY, CDR2 FYNNEI. This CDR3 spans 14 amino acids. V gave up 8 bases and J gave up 1 base, with 12 bases separating them. Full variable domain (outside the CDR3, taken from reference TRBV2 and TRBJ1-3): EPEVTQTPSHQVTQMGQEVILRCVPISNHLYFYWYRQILGQKVEFLVSFYNNEISEKSEIFDDQFSVERPDGSNFTLKIRSTKLEDSAMYFCASDGGVSGNTIYFGEGSWLTVV.

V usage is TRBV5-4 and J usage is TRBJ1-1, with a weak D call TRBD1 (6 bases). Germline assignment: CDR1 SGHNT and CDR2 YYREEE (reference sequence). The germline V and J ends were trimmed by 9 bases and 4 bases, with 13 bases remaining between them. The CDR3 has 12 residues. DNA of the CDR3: TGTGCCACCCTAAGAGGGGGCACTGAAGCTTTCTTT. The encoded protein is CATLRGGTEAFF.

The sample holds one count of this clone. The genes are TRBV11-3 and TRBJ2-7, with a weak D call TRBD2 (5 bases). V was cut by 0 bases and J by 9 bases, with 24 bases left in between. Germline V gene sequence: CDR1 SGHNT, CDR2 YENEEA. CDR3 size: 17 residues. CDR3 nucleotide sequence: TGTGCCAGCAGCTTAGACGGTCTTCGAGAGGGCGGACGGTGGCAGTACTTC. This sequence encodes CASSLDGLREGGRWQYF.

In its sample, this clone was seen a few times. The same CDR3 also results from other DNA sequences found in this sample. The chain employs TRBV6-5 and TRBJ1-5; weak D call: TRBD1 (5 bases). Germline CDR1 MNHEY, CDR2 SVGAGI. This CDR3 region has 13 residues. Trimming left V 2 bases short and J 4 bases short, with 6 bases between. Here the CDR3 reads CASSYDRNQPQHF. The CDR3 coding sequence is TGTGCCAGCAGTTACGACAGAAATCAGCCCCAGCATTTT.

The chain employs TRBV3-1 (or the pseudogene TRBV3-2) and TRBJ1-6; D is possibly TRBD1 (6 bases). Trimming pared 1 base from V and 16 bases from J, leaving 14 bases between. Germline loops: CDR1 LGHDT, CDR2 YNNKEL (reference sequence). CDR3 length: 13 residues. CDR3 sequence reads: CASSQASTGKLHF. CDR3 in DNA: TGTGCCAGCAGCCAAGCTTCTACAGGGAAGCTCCACTTT.